These 5 T cell receptor beta chains were sequenced from one sample in a study of blood T cell repertoires in COVID-19. Profiled with immunoSEQ multiplex PCR; TCRdb holds only in-frame clones, not every one. The data show roughly 250,000 clones, roughly 87% seen once. Sequences were obtained from peripheral blood. The receptor source for this set is a man between 60 and 70 years old who had recovered from COVID-19.

This chain connects TRBV9 to TRBJ2-7; a weak D match, TRBD1 (7 bases). The germline gives CDR1 SGDLS, CDR2 YYNGEE. Between the trimmed V and J ends, which lost 2 bases and 4 bases, there was a span of 13 bases. This CDR3 contains 14 residues. The CDR3 sequence: CASSVEGAPYEQYF. The CDR3 bases are TGTGCCAGCAGCGTGGAGGGGGCCCCTTACGAGCAGTACTTC.

This clone came up once. V is TRBV18 and J is TRBJ2-7; no reliable D call. The CDR3 extends over 12 amino acids. The ends were cut back, 6 bases at V and 2 bases at J, with 8 bases in the middle. Germline values: CDR1 KGHSH, CDR2 LQKENI. CDR3 protein: CASSEAAYEQYV. The CDR3 DNA follows: TGTGCCAGCTCTGAGGCAGCCTACGAGCAGTACGTC.

The chain couples TRBV2 to TRBJ2-1; D is uncertain. Germline CDR1 is SNHLY and CDR2 is FYNNEI. Trimming took 6 bases from V and 3 from J, leaving 9 bases between them. CDR3 length: 13 residues. The CDR3 bases are TGTGCCAGCAGCCAGCGATACTACAATGAGCAGTTCTTC. It encodes CASSQRYYNEQFF.

The chain links TRBV11-2 to TRBJ2-7; D might be TRBD2 (7 bases). The ends were cut back, 5 bases at V and 2 bases at J, with 16 bases in the middle. Germline CDR1 reads SGHAT; CDR2 reads FQNNGV. The CDR3 contains 15 residues. The CDR3 region is CASSPTGGGAYEQYF. The CDR3 bases are TGTGCCAGCAGCCCAACCGGAGGGGGGGCCTACGAGCAGTACTTC.

The chain employs TRBV2 and TRBJ1-2; D unclear. Trimming removed 5 bases from V and 1 base from J, with 8 bases in between. The germline CDR1 and CDR2 sequences are SNHLY and FYNNEI. There are 13 residues in the CDR3. The CDR3 bases are TGTGCCAGCAGTCAACAGATTAACTATGGCTACACCTTC. It translates to CASSQQINYGYTF.